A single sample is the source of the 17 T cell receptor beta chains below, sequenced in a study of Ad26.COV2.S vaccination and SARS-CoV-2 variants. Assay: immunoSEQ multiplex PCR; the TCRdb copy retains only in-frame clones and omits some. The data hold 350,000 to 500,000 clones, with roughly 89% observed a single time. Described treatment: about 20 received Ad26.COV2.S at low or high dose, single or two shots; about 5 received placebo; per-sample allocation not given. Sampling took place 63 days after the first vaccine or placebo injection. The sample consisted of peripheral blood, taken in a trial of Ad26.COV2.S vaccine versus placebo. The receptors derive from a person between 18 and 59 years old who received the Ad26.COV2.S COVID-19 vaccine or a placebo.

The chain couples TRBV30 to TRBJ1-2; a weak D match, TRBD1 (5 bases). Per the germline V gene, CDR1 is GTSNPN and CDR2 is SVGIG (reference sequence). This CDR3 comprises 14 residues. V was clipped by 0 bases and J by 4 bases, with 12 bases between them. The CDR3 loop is CAWSVGAGLYGYTF. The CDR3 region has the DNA TGTGCCTGGAGTGTTGGGGCAGGGCTCTATGGCTACACCTTC.

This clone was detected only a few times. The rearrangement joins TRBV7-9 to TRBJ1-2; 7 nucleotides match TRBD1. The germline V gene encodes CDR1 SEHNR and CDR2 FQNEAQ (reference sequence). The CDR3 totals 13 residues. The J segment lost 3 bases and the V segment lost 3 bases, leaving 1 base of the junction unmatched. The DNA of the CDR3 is TGTGCCAGCAGCTTGGGACAGCACTATGGCTACACCTTC. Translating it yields CASSLGQHYGYTF. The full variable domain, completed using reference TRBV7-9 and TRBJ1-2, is DTGVSQNPRHKITKRGQNVTFRCDPISEHNRLYWYRQTLGQGPEFLTYFQNEAQLEKSRLLSDRFSAERPKGSFSTLEIQRTEQGDSAMYLCASSLGQHYGYTFGSGTRLTVV.

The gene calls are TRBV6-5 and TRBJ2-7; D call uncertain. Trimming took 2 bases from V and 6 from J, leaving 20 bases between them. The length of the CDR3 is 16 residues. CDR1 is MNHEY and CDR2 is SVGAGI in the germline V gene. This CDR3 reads CASSYGYLPIPSEQYV. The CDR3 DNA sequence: TGTGCCAGCAGTTACGGTTACCTGCCCATCCCTTCCGAGCAGTACGTC.

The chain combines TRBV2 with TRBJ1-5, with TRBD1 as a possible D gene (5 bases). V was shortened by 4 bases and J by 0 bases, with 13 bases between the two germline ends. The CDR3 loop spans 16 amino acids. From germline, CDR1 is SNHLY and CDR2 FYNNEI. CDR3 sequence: CASSVKDIYSNQPQHF. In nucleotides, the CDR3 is TGTGCCAGCAGTGTCAAGGACATCTATAGCAATCAGCCCCAGCATTTT.

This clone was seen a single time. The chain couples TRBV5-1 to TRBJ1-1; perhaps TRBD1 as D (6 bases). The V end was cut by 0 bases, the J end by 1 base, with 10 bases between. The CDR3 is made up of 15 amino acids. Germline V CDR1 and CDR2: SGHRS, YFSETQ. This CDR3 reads CASSLAGGWNTEAFF. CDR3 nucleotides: TGCGCCAGCAGCTTGGCGGGGGGCTGGAACACTGAAGCTTTCTTT.

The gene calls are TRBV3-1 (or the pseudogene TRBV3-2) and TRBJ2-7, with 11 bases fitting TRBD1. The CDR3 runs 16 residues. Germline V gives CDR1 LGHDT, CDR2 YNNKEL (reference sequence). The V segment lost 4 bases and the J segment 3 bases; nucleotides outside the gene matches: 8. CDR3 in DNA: TGTGCCAGCAGCCGCTTTGCCGGGACAGGGGGCTACGAGCAGTACTTC. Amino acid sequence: CASSRFAGTGGYEQYF.

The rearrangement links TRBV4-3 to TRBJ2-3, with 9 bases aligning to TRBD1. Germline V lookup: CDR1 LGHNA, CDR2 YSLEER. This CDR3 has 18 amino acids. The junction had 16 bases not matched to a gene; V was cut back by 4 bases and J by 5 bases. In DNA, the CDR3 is TGCGCCAGCAGCCCCTCAGGAGTTGGGGACAGGGCGCGAGATACGCAGTATTTT. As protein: CASSPSGVGDRARDTQYF.

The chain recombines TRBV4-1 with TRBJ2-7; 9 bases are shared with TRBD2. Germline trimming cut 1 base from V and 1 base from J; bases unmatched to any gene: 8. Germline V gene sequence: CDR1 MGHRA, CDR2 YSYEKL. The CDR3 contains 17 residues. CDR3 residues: CASSQVWLAGDSYEQYF. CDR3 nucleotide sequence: TGCGCCAGCAGCCAAGTATGGTTAGCGGGGGATTCCTACGAGCAGTACTTC.

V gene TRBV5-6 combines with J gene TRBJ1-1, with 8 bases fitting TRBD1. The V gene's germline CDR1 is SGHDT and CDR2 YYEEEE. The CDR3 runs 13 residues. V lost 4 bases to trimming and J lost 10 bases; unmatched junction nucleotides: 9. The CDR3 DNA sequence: TGTGCCAGCAGCCCGGATTGGACAGGGCGAGCTTTCTTT. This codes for CASSPDWTGRAFF.

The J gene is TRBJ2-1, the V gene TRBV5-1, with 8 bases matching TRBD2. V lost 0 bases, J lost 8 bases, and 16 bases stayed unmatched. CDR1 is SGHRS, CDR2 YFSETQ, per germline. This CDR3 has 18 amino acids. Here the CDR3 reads CASSLVGTSQITGHEQFF. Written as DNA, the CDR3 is TGCGCCAGCAGCTTGGTAGGGACTAGTCAGATAACGGGCCATGAGCAGTTCTTC.

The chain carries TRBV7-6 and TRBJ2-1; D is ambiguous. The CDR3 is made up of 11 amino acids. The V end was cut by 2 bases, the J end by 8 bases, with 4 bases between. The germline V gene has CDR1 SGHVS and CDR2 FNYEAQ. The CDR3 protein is CASSLLHEQFF. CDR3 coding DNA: TGTGCCAGCAGCTTATTACATGAGCAGTTCTTC.

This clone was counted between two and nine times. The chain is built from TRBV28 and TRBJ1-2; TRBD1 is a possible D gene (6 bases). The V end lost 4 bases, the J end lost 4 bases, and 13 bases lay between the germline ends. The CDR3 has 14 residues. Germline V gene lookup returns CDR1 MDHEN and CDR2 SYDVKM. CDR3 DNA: TGTGCCAGCAGTTCAGGGGCCATGGGCTATGGCTACACCTTC. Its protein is CASSSGAMGYGYTF.

This chain's CDR3 is CASSHLSGRPYNEQFF. In DNA form, the CDR3 reads TGCGCCAGCAGCCACCTAAGCGGTAGACCCTACAATGAGCAGTTCTTC. The chain joins TRBV4-3 to TRBJ2-1; D possibly corresponds to TRBD2 (5 bases). CDR3 length equals 16 residues. Germline V CDR1 and CDR2: LGHNA, YSLEER. V shed 3 bases and J shed 2 bases, with 14 bases lying between them.

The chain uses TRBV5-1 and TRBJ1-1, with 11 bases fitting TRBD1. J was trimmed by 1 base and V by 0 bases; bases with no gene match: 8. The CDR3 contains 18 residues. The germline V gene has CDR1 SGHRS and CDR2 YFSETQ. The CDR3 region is CASSLGTGGGSTNTEAFF. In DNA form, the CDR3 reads TGCGCCAGCAGCTTGGGGACAGGGGGCGGTAGCACGAACACTGAAGCTTTCTTT.

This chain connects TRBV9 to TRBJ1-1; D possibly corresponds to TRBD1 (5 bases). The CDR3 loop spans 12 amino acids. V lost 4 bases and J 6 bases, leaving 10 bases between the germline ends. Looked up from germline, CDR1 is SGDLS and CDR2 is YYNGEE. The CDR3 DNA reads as TGTGCCAGCAGCCTGGGGGGGGCTGAAGCTTTCTTT. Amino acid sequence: CASSLGGAEAFF.

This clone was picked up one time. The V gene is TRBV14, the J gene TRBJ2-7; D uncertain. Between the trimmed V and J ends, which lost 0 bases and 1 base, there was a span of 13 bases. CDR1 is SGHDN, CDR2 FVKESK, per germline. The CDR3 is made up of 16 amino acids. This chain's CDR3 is CASSQERRKVSYEQYV. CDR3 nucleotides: TGTGCCAGCAGCCAAGAGCGCAGGAAGGTATCCTACGAGCAGTACGTC.

The CDR3 protein is CASSHRGTTNEKLFF. The CDR3 region has the DNA TGTGCCAGCAGCCATCGGGGAACAACTAATGAAAAACTGTTTTTT. The chain employs TRBV3-1 (or the pseudogene TRBV3-2) and TRBJ1-4; no clear D gene. V lost 3 bases and J 0 bases, leaving 8 bases between the germline ends. Germline-derived CDR1 and CDR2 are LGHDT and YNNKEL (reference sequence). This CDR3 contains 15 residues.